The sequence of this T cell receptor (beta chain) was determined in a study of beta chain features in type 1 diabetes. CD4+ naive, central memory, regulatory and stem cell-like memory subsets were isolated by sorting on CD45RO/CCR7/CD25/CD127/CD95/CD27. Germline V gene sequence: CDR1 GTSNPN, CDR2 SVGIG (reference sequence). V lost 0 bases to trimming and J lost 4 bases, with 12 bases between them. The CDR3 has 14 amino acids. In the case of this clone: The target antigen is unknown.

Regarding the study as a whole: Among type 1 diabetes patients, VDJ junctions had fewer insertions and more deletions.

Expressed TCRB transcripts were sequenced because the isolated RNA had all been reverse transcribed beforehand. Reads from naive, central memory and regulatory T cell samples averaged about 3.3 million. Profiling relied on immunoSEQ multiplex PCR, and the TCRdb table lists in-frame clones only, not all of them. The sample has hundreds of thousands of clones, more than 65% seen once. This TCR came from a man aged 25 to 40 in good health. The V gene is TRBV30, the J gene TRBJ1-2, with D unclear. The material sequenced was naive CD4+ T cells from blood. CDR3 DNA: TGTGCCTGGAGTGTACGGTCAGCTTCCTATGGCTACACCTTC. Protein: CAWSVRSASYGYTF.